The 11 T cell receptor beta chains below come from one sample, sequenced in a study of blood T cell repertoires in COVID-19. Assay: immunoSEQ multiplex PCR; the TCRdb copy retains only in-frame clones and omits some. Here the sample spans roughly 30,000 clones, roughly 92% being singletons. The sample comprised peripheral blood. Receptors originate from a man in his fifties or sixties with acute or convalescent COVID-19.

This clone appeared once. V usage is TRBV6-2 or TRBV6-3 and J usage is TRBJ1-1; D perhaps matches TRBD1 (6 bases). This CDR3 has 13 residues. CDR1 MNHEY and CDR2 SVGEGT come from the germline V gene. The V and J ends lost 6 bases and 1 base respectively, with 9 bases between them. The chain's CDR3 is CASSRTANTEAFF. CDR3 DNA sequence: TGTGCCAGCAGCCGGACAGCGAACACTGAAGCTTTCTTT.

CDR3 DNA sequence: TGCGCCAGCAGCCAATACCCGACAGGGTTTAATACTGAAGCTTTCTTT. Translated: CASSQYPTGFNTEAFF. This chain links TRBV4-3 with TRBJ1-1, with 7 nucleotides matching TRBD1. Germline V gives CDR1 LGHNA, CDR2 YSLEER. After removal of 2 bases from V and 5 bases from J, the junction contained 11 bases not matched to a gene. The CDR3 extends over 16 amino acids.

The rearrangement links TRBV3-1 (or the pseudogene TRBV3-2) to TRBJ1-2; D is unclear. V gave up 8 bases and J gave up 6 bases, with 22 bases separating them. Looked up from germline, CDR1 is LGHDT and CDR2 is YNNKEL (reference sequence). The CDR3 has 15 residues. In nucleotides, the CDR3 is TGTGCCAGCTCGGTTGGTATGGAGGGCCACGATGGCTACACCTTC. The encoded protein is CASSVGMEGHDGYTF.

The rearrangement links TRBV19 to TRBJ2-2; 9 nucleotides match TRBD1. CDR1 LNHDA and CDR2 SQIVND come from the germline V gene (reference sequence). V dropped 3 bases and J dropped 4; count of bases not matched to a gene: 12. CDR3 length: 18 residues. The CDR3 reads CASSIRMGQGSFTGELFF. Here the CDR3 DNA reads TGTGCCAGTAGTATTAGGATGGGACAGGGCTCTTTCACCGGGGAGCTGTTTTTT.

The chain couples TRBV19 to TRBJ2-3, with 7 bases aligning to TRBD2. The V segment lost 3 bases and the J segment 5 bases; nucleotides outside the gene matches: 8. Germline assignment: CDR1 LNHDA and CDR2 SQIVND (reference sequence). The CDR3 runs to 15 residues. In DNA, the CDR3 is TGTGCCAGTAGTATTCGTGGGAGGGAGAGAGATACGCAGTATTTT. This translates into CASSIRGRERDTQYF.

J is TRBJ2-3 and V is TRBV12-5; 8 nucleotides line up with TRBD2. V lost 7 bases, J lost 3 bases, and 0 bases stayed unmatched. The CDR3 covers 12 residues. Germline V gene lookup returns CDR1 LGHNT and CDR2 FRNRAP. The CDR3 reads CASAGGTDTQYF. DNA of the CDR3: TGTGCTAGTGCGGGGGGGACAGATACGCAGTATTTT.

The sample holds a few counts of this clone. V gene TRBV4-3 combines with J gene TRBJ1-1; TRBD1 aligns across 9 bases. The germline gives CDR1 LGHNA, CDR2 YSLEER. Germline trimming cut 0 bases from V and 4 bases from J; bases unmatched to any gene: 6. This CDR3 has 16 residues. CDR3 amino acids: CASSQDLGTGFTEAFF. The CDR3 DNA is TGCGCCAGCAGCCAAGATCTCGGGACAGGGTTCACTGAAGCTTTCTTT.

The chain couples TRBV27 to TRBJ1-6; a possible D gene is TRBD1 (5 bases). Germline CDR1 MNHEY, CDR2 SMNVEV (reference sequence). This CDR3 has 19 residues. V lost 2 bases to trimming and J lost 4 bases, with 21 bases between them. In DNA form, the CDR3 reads TGTGCCAGCAGTTTAATGGGGGGACCAGGAGTCTCGTATAATTCACCCCTCCACTTT. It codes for CASSLMGGPGVSYNSPLHF.

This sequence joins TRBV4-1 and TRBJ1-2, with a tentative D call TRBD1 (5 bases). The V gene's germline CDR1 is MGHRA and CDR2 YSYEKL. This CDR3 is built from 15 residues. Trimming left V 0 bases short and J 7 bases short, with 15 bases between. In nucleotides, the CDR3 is TGCGCCAGCAGCCAAGATTGGCAGGGCCTCAGTGGCTACACCTTC. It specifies CASSQDWQGLSGYTF.

CDR3 protein: CASSSGGGTEAFF. CDR3 DNA: TGTGCCAGCAGCTCCGGGGGGGGCACTGAAGCTTTCTTT. The J gene is TRBJ1-1, the V gene TRBV9, with a weak D call TRBD1 (5 bases). Germline-derived CDR1 and CDR2 are SGDLS and YYNGEE. Trimming removed 4 bases at V and 4 bases at J, with 11 bases between. The CDR3 loop spans 13 amino acids.

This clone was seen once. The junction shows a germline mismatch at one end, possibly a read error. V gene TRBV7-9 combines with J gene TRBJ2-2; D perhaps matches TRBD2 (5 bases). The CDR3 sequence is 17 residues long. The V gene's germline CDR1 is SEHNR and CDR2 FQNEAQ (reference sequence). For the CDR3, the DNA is TGTGCCAGCAGCACTAGTCTATCAGATTGGAACCCCGGGGAGCTGTTTTTT. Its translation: CASSTSLSDWNPGELFF.